The TCR beta chain under discussion was sequenced for a study of technical replicates of blood from several donors. V was pared by 5 bases and J by 4 bases, with 10 bases of the junction left unmatched. CDR1 is MDHEN and CDR2 is SYDVKM in the germline V gene. The CDR3 loop spans 15 amino acids. The method was immunoSEQ multiplex PCR; TCRdb's version includes in-frame clones alone and lacks a portion of them. The table lists 60,000 to 90,000 clones, roughly 95% of them singletons. The gene calls are TRBV28 and TRBJ1-1; 7 bases line up with TRBD1. The sequencing sample was made of T cells isolated from PBMCs. The receptor's source is a human donor in good health. In DNA, the CDR3 is TGTGCCAGCAGTCCTGTAGATTCAGGGGGCACTGAAGCTTTCTTT. Encoded protein: CASSPVDSGGTEAFF.